This is a list of T cell receptor beta chains from one sample in a study of CD8 T cells in ankylosing spondylitis. In TCRdb, the 5' RACE reads were re-called with MiXCR into one record per CDR3 protein. The sample contains approximately 35,000 distinct CDR3 sequences, more than 13% of which appear only once. Input material: blood. The receptors shown here come from a male donor with ankylosing spondylitis or in good health (not recorded which). The CDR3 runs from the conserved cysteine through the conserved F or W. D genes are given only for firm matches. Size tells how often a clone was seen (once, few, many) or the class of an expanded clone, and some rows leave it out.

cdr3_nt cdr3_aa j_call v_call clone_size d_call cdr3_length
TGTGCAAGTCGCTTAGAGTCCTCGAACACTGAAGCTTTCTTT CASRLESSNTEAFF TRBJ1-1 TRBV12-2 NA NA 14
TGTGCCAGCAGGTTACTGGGACAGGGCACAGATACGCAGTATTTT CASRLLGQGTDTQYF TRBJ2-3 TRBV7-3 many TRBD1 15
TGTGCCAGCAGCATATCGGGGGGGATCAATGAAAAACTGTTTTTT CASSISGGINEKLFF TRBJ1-4 TRBV28 many NA 15
TGCAGTGCCGAGGGAGGATTTAATGAAAAACTGTTTTTT CSAEGGFNEKLFF TRBJ1-4 TRBV20-1 NA NA 13
TGTGCCAGCAGCCCGGGACAGTACTATGGCTACACCTTC CASSPGQYYGYTF TRBJ1-2 TRBV3-1 few TRBD1 13
TGTGCCAGCAGCGCCGAACAGGGAGCCACTGAAGCTTTCTTT CASSAEQGATEAFF TRBJ1-1 TRBV9 few NA 14
TGTGCCAGTGGGCCCAGGGCTAGCGGAAACATTCAGTACTTC CASGPRASGNIQYF TRBJ2-4 TRBV19 NA TRBD2 14
TGCGCCAGCTCCAGGGGCTATTACACCGGGGAGCTGTTTTTT CASSRGYYTGELFF TRBJ2-2 TRBV5-1 few NA 14
TGTGCCAGCAGCCAAGGGGCGAAACTGTTTTTT CASSQGAKLFF TRBJ1-4 TRBV3-1 NA NA 11
TGTGCCAGCAGTTTTCTCGGGAGGACCGAGAACACTGAAGCTTTCTTT CASSFLGRTENTEAFF TRBJ1-1 TRBV28 many NA 16
TGCAGTGCTCCCCGTCCGGGATCTGTGGCTGAGCAGTTCTTC CSAPRPGSVAEQFF TRBJ2-1 TRBV20-1 NA NA 14
TGTGCCAGCAGCCTCACTAGCGGGGGAGACATTCAGTACTTC CASSLTSGGDIQYF TRBJ2-4 TRBV11-2 few TRBD2 14
TGCAGCGTATCAGGGATTTACGAGCAGTACTTC CSVSGIYEQYF TRBJ2-7 TRBV29-1 NA NA 11
TGTGCCAGCAGCCCCCCGCAGGGGCCGGCTTTCTTT CASSPPQGPAFF TRBJ1-1 TRBV7-9 few NA 12
TGTGCCAGTAGTATGGCAGGAAAAACAGATACGCAGTATTTT CASSMAGKTDTQYF TRBJ2-3 TRBV19 few NA 14
TGCAGTGTCCGGGCCCCGGGGCGGAACATTCAGTACTTC CSVRAPGRNIQYF TRBJ2-4 TRBV20-1 few NA 13
TGTGCCAGCAGTTTATTGCGGGGGCACACAGATACGCAGTATTTT CASSLLRGHTDTQYF TRBJ2-3 TRBV28 few NA 15
TGTGCCAGCAGCAGGGATAAGTTTACTGAAGCTTTCTTT CASSRDKFTEAFF TRBJ1-1 TRBV7-3 NA NA 13
TGCAGTGCTCCCAGGCGGGAGGCAGGGGGGGAGCTGTTTTTT CSAPRREAGGELFF TRBJ2-2 TRBV20-1 NA TRBD2 14
TGTGCCAGCCCGTCAGCGGGACTAGCGGGCAATGAGCAGTTCTTC CASPSAGLAGNEQFF TRBJ2-1 TRBV5-5 NA TRBD2 15
TGTGCCAGCAGTGAGAACGGATTCATGGGCTACACCTTC CASSENGFMGYTF TRBJ1-2 TRBV2 NA NA 13
TGCGCCAGCAGTTCGGACTACACCGGGGAGCTGTTTTTT CASSSDYTGELFF TRBJ2-2 TRBV5-1 few NA 13
TGTGCCAGCAGCCCCTACAGGGGGGGCTACGAGCAGTACTTC CASSPYRGGYEQYF TRBJ2-7 TRBV11-2 few NA 14
TGCAGCGTCACAAACACTGAAGCTTTCTTT CSVTNTEAFF TRBJ1-1 TRBV29-1 few NA 10
TGCAGTGCTGGCCGGGGGCCCGCAGATACGCAGTATTTT CSAGRGPADTQYF TRBJ2-3 TRBV20-1 few NA 13
TGTGCCAGCAGTTTAGCCGGGAGCCCTACTCCAGCGCAGTATTTT CASSLAGSPTPAQYF TRBJ2-3 TRBV12-3/TRBV12-4 few NA 15
TGCAGCGTTTATGATCAGGGGTATCCCTACGAGCAGTACTTC CSVYDQGYPYEQYF TRBJ2-7 TRBV29-1 NA NA 14
TGTGCCAGCAGACTGACTAGCGGAGTCACAAGTGGGCAGTTCTTC CASRLTSGVTSGQFF TRBJ2-1 TRBV27 NA TRBD2 15
TGTGCCAGCAGTCCAGGGGGGGTCCTTACCTCTGCCTACGAGCAGTACTTC CASSPGGVLTSAYEQYF TRBJ2-7 TRBV5-5 NA NA 17
TGTGCCAGAGGGGGGGACCCCAAGGGGGCCACTGAAGCTTTCTTT CARGGDPKGATEAFF TRBJ1-1 TRBV21-1 many NA 15
TGCGCCAGCAGCCAAGCACAACGAAACATTCAGTACTTC CASSQAQRNIQYF TRBJ2-4 TRBV4-3 few NA 13